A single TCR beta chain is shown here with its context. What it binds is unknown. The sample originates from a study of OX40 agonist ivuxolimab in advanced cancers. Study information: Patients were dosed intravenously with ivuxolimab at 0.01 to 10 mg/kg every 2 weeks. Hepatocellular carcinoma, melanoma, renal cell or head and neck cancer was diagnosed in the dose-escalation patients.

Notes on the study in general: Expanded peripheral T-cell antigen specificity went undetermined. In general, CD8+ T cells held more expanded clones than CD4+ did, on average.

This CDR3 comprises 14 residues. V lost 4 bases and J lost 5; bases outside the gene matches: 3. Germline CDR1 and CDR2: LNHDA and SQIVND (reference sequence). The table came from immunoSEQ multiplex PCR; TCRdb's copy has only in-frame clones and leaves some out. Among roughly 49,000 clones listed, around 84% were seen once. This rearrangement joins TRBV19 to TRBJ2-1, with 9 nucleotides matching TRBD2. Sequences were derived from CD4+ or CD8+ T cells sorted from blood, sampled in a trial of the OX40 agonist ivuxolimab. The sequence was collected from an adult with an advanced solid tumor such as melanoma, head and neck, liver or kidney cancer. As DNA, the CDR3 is TGTGCCAGTAGTAGGGCGGGAGGGCACAATGAGCAGTTCTTC. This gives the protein CASSRAGGHNEQFF. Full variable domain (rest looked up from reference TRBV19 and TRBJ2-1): DGGITQSPKYLFRKEGQNVTLSCEQNLNHDAMYWYRQDPGQGLRLIYYSQIVNDFQKGDIAEGYSVSREKKESFPLTVTSAQKNPTAFYLCASSRAGGHNEQFFGPGTRLTVL.